This TCR beta chain comes out of a study of blood T cell repertoires in COVID-19. This CDR3 contains 13 residues. V shed 6 bases and J 2 bases; nucleotides not matched to a gene: 3. From germline, CDR1 is MNHEY and CDR2 SVGEGT. Original handling: Estimation of nucleated cell counts was performed using reference gene primer amplification. Generated by immunoSEQ multiplex PCR, the TCRdb table keeps only in-frame clones and is missing some. V, J and clone size are taken as reported in that table, and D and trimming were inferred from the DNA itself. The data show around 160,000 clones, approximately 86% seen once.

This TCR came from a woman between 40 and 55 years old who had been exposed to COVID-19. The genes are TRBV6-2 or TRBV6-3 and TRBJ2-7; 8 bases fit TRBD1. Sequencing input: PBMCs or T cells enriched from blood (not recorded which). The CDR3 DNA follows: TGTGCCAGCAGCCGACAGGGGACCTACGAGCAGTACTTC. It is translated as CASSRQGTYEQYF.